Shown below are 2 T cell receptor beta chains from a single sample sequenced in a study of cytomegalovirus exposure and HLA in healthy donors. Researchers ran the PCR with 60 Vbeta and 13 Jbeta primers. Libraries were prepared by immunoSEQ multiplex PCR; TCRdb keeps only in-frame clonotypes and omits some of them. The sample holds about 170,000 clones, 70% to 80% seen once. Sequenced material: PBMCs. The receptors stem from a female donor in good health and CMV-seronegative.

The DNA of the CDR3 is TGCGCCAGCAGCTTGGGGGGTAGCGGACCAGAGACCCAGTACTTC. Translated: CASSLGGSGPETQYF. V usage is TRBV5-1 and J usage is TRBJ2-5; perhaps TRBD2 as D (6 bases). The ends were cut back, 0 bases at V and 4 bases at J, with 13 bases in the middle. This CDR3 is built from 15 residues. Per germline, CDR1 SGHRS and CDR2 YFSETQ.

The chain is built from TRBV5-4 and TRBJ2-1; 12 nucleotides line up with TRBD2. With V trimmed by 3 bases and J by 6 bases, 7 bases remained unmatched. Per the germline V gene, CDR1 is SGHNT and CDR2 is YYREEE (reference sequence). CDR3 length: 16 residues. CDR3 sequence reads: CASSSDLAGGFNEQFF. The DNA of the CDR3 is TGTGCCAGCAGCTCGGATCTAGCGGGAGGGTTCAATGAGCAGTTCTTC.